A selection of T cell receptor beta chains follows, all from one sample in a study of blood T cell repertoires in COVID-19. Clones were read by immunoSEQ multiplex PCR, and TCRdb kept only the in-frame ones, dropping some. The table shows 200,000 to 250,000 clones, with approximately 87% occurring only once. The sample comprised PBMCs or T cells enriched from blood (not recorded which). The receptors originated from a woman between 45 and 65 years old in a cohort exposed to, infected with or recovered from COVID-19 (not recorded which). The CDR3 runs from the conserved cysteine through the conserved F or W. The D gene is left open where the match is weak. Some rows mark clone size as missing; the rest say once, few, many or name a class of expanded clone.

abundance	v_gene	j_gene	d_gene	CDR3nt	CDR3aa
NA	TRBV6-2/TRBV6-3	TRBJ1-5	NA	TGTGCCAGCAGCCTACAGGGTTCTGGTCAGCCCCAGCATTTT	CASSLQGSGQPQHF
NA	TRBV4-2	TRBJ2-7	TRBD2	TGTGCCAGCAGCCAAGATCCGGGGGGGCCCTCCTACGAGCAGTACTTC	CASSQDPGGPSYEQYF
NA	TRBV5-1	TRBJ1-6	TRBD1	TGCGCCAGCAGATACCGGGACAGGGAGAATTCACCCCTCCACTTT	CASRYRDRENSPLHF
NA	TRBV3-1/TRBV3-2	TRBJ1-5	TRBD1	TGTGCCAGCAGCCAAAGGACAGGGTCCAGCAATCAGCCCCAGCATTTT	CASSQRTGSSNQPQHF
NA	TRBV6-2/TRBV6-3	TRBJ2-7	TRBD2	TGTGCCAGCAGTTCTTACCAGCGGGGCGGCATGCCTTACGAGCAGTACTTC	CASSSYQRGGMPYEQYF
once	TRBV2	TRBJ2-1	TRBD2	TGTGCCAGCAGTGGGGCCAGCGGGGTACTTCAGTTCTTC	CASSGASGVLQFF
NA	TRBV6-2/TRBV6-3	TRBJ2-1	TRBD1	TGTGCCAGCAGTTCTAGAGGACAGGGGGATAGGAGTGAGCAGTTCTTC	CASSSRGQGDRSEQFF
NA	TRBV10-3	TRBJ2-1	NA	TGTGCCATCAGGGACCGGACTCAGGAGGCCTACAATGAGCAGTTCTTC	CAIRDRTQEAYNEQFF
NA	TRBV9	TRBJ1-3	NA	TGTGCCAGCAGCGCCACCGACAGATACTCTGGAAACACCATATATTTT	CASSATDRYSGNTIYF
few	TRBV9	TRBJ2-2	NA	TGTGCCAGCAGCCCTCGGAGTTACGGACTGAACACCGGGGAGCTGTTTTTT	CASSPRSYGLNTGELFF